A selection of T cell receptor beta chains follows, all from one sample in a study of blood T cell repertoires in COVID-19. Profiled with immunoSEQ multiplex PCR; TCRdb holds only in-frame clones, not every one. In the table there are around 400,000 clones, 87% of which are singletons. Specimen: peripheral blood. The source is a woman in her thirties with COVID-19, enrolled during active disease. CDR3s include the opening cysteine and the closing phenylalanine or tryptophan. The D gene is left open where the match is weak. Not all rows give a size; the values are once, few, many and, for expanded clones, a class.

d_call: TRBD2
clone_size: .
j_call: TRBJ2-6
v_call: TRBV4-1
cdr3_nt: TGCGCCAGCAGCCAACTGACTAGCGGGTACTCTGGGGCCAACGTCCTGACTTTC
cdr3_aa: CASSQLTSGYSGANVLTF

d_call: .
clone_size: .
j_call: TRBJ1-2
v_call: TRBV7-9
cdr3_nt: TGTGCCAGCAGCTTAAGCGACTATGGCTACACCTTC
cdr3_aa: CASSLSDYGYTF

d_call: TRBD1
clone_size: .
j_call: TRBJ2-7
v_call: TRBV5-4
cdr3_nt: TGTGCCAGCAGGGATGGACAGGGGGAGAACGAGCAGTACTTC
cdr3_aa: CASRDGQGENEQYF

d_call: TRBD1
clone_size: once
j_call: TRBJ1-2
v_call: TRBV6-5
cdr3_nt: TGTGCCAGCAGTTACTCTCGCGACAGGGCTTATGGCTACACCTTC
cdr3_aa: CASSYSRDRAYGYTF

d_call: TRBD1
clone_size: .
j_call: TRBJ2-7
v_call: TRBV6-6
cdr3_nt: TGTGCCAGCAGTCTACCAACCGGGACAGGGAGGAACGAGCAGTACTTC
cdr3_aa: CASSLPTGTGRNEQYF

d_call: .
clone_size: .
j_call: TRBJ2-7
v_call: TRBV6-5
cdr3_nt: TGTGCCAGCGGGCAGGGTTCCTACGAGCAGTACTTC
cdr3_aa: CASGQGSYEQYF

d_call: .
clone_size: .
j_call: TRBJ1-5
v_call: TRBV12-3/TRBV12-4
cdr3_nt: TGTGCCAGCACTGGGACATTAAATCAGCCCCAGCATTTT
cdr3_aa: CASTGTLNQPQHF

d_call: TRBD2
clone_size: .
j_call: TRBJ2-7
v_call: TRBV6-2/TRBV6-3
cdr3_nt: TGTGCCAGCAGCGCCATAGCGGGAGGGCCCTACGAGCAGTACTTC
cdr3_aa: CASSAIAGGPYEQYF

d_call: .
clone_size: .
j_call: TRBJ2-7
v_call: TRBV9
cdr3_nt: TGTGCCAGCAGCGTAGGAGACGGGACCTACGAGCAGTACTTC
cdr3_aa: CASSVGDGTYEQYF

d_call: TRBD2
clone_size: .
j_call: TRBJ2-1
v_call: TRBV5-1
cdr3_nt: TGCGCCAGCAGCTTGGCCTCAGTCCGGCTAGCGGGAGGCAATGAGCAGTTCTTC
cdr3_aa: CASSLASVRLAGGNEQFF

d_call: TRBD1
clone_size: .
j_call: TRBJ2-6
v_call: TRBV2
cdr3_nt: TGTGCCAGCAGGTATGACAGGGCCAGTCGCTCTGGGGCCAACGTCCTGACTTTC
cdr3_aa: CASRYDRASRSGANVLTF

d_call: TRBD2
clone_size: .
j_call: TRBJ2-7
v_call: TRBV28
cdr3_nt: TGTGCCAGCAGTTTCTGGACTAGCGGGAGCTCCTACGAGCAGTACTTC
cdr3_aa: CASSFWTSGSSYEQYF

d_call: TRBD2
clone_size: .
j_call: TRBJ2-3
v_call: TRBV7-2
cdr3_nt: TGTGCCAGCAGCCAAGGGACTAGCGGACGCACAGATACGCAGTATTTT
cdr3_aa: CASSQGTSGRTDTQYF

d_call: TRBD2
clone_size: .
j_call: TRBJ2-1
v_call: TRBV5-1
cdr3_nt: TGCGCCAGCAGCTTGTCCCTAGCGGGAGGTTATGAGCAGTTCTTC
cdr3_aa: CASSLSLAGGYEQFF

d_call: TRBD2
clone_size: .
j_call: TRBJ2-7
v_call: TRBV9
cdr3_nt: TGTGCCAGCAGCGCGGGACTAGCGGGGAGGGGGTCCTACGAGCAGTACTTC
cdr3_aa: CASSAGLAGRGSYEQYF

d_call: TRBD1
clone_size: once
j_call: TRBJ1-4
v_call: TRBV5-1
cdr3_nt: TGCGCCAGCAGCAGCACAGGGGGTAGTGATGAAAAACTGTTTTTT
cdr3_aa: CASSSTGGSDEKLFF

d_call: .
clone_size: .
j_call: TRBJ2-5
v_call: TRBV7-9
cdr3_nt: TGTGCCAGCAGCTTGACTACCCTCGGGGAGACCCAGTACTTC
cdr3_aa: CASSLTTLGETQYF

d_call: TRBD1
clone_size: .
j_call: TRBJ1-1
v_call: TRBV6-5
cdr3_nt: TGTGCCAGCAGTCGAACGATCGGGACAGCCCTTCGAGCTTTCTTT
cdr3_aa: CASSRTIGTALRAFF

d_call: TRBD2
clone_size: once
j_call: TRBJ2-5
v_call: TRBV29-1
cdr3_nt: TGCAGCGCTAAAAGCCGGACTAGCGCACAAGAGACCCAGTACTTC
cdr3_aa: CSAKSRTSAQETQYF

d_call: .
clone_size: .
j_call: TRBJ2-3
v_call: TRBV7-9
cdr3_nt: TGTGCCAGCACCCAGGGGGATACGCAGTATTTT
cdr3_aa: CASTQGDTQYF

d_call: .
clone_size: few
j_call: TRBJ1-3
v_call: TRBV7-9
cdr3_nt: TGTGCCAGCAGTCTCTCCGGAAACACCATATATTTT
cdr3_aa: CASSLSGNTIYF

d_call: TRBD2
clone_size: .
j_call: TRBJ2-4
v_call: TRBV11-2
cdr3_nt: TGTGCCAGCAGCTTAGTCGCTAGCGGGGGACCCCAGTACTTC
cdr3_aa: CASSLVASGGPQYF

d_call: TRBD2
clone_size: .
j_call: TRBJ2-7
v_call: TRBV6-1
cdr3_nt: TGTGCCAGCAGTGTAGCGGGAGGGGTTACCTACGAGCAGTACTTC
cdr3_aa: CASSVAGGVTYEQYF

d_call: TRBD1
clone_size: .
j_call: TRBJ2-5
v_call: TRBV7-9
cdr3_nt: TGTGCCAGCAGAACCCACAGGGGTCCACAAGAGACCCAGTACTTC
cdr3_aa: CASRTHRGPQETQYF

d_call: .
clone_size: .
j_call: TRBJ2-6
v_call: TRBV7-6
cdr3_nt: TGTGCCAGCAGCCCTCTTAGCCCCAGCTCTGGGGCCAACGTCCTGACTTTC
cdr3_aa: CASSPLSPSSGANVLTF

d_call: TRBD1
clone_size: few
j_call: TRBJ2-2
v_call: TRBV19
cdr3_nt: TGTGCCACCCCGGGACAGGGGGAATTCACCGGGGAGCTGTTTTTT
cdr3_aa: CATPGQGEFTGELFF

d_call: TRBD2
clone_size: .
j_call: TRBJ2-7
v_call: TRBV10-2
cdr3_nt: TGCGCCAGCAGTCAAACTCTAGCGGGAGGCGGGTACTTC
cdr3_aa: CASSQTLAGGGYF

d_call: TRBD2
clone_size: .
j_call: TRBJ2-3
v_call: TRBV5-4
cdr3_nt: TGTGCCAGCAGCGCCACTAGCGGGAGTGGATCAGATACGCAGTATTTT
cdr3_aa: CASSATSGSGSDTQYF

d_call: .
clone_size: .
j_call: TRBJ2-3
v_call: TRBV2
cdr3_nt: TGTGCCAGTAGGGAGAATAAGCGGTCCTTCACAGATACGCAGTATTTT
cdr3_aa: CASRENKRSFTDTQYF

d_call: .
clone_size: .
j_call: TRBJ2-2
v_call: TRBV5-4
cdr3_nt: TGTGCCAGCAGCGTGGCAGGGAGCGGGTGGACCGGGGAGCTGTTTTTT
cdr3_aa: CASSVAGSGWTGELFF

d_call: TRBD1
clone_size: .
j_call: TRBJ2-7
v_call: TRBV6-5
cdr3_nt: TGTGCCAGCAGCCGCAGAAGGGGGCCTGCTGGGGAGCAGTACTTC
cdr3_aa: CASSRRRGPAGEQYF

d_call: TRBD2
clone_size: .
j_call: TRBJ2-3
v_call: TRBV7-6
cdr3_nt: TGTGCCAGCAGCTTAGCGGGAGGGCCGGGCACAGATACGCAGTATTTT
cdr3_aa: CASSLAGGPGTDTQYF

d_call: .
clone_size: once
j_call: TRBJ2-5
v_call: TRBV11-2
cdr3_nt: TGTGCCAGCAGCTTTCAGGAGACCCAGTACTTC
cdr3_aa: CASSFQETQYF

d_call: .
clone_size: .
j_call: TRBJ1-1
v_call: TRBV7-2
cdr3_nt: TGTGCCAGCAGCTTCCCTCATCAAGAACGAGGGACTGAAGCTTTCTTT
cdr3_aa: CASSFPHQERGTEAFF

d_call: .
clone_size: .
j_call: TRBJ2-1
v_call: TRBV5-8
cdr3_nt: TGTGCCAGCAGCTTGAGGGGGAGTGAGCAGTTCTTC
cdr3_aa: CASSLRGSEQFF

d_call: TRBD2
clone_size: .
j_call: TRBJ2-7
v_call: TRBV6-1
cdr3_nt: TGTGCCAGCAGTGAAAGAATGCGGGGGAGCGAGCAGTACTTC
cdr3_aa: CASSERMRGSEQYF

d_call: .
clone_size: .
j_call: TRBJ1-5
v_call: TRBV5-1
cdr3_nt: TGCGCCAGCAGCTTGACCTGGGGCCTAAATCAGCCCCAGCATTTT
cdr3_aa: CASSLTWGLNQPQHF

d_call: TRBD2
clone_size: .
j_call: TRBJ2-3
v_call: TRBV12-5
cdr3_nt: TGTGCTAGTGGTTTGAATGCGGGAGGGATGAACACAGATACGCAGTATTTT
cdr3_aa: CASGLNAGGMNTDTQYF

d_call: .
clone_size: .
j_call: TRBJ1-1
v_call: TRBV4-1
cdr3_nt: TGCGCCAGCAGCCAAGATTGGGGGCAGGGTCTGGCGACTGAAGCTTTCTTT
cdr3_aa: CASSQDWGQGLATEAFF

d_call: .
clone_size: .
j_call: TRBJ2-2
v_call: TRBV10-3
cdr3_nt: TGTGCCATCAGTTTGGGGCCCGCGAACACCGGGGAGCTGTTTTTT
cdr3_aa: CAISLGPANTGELFF

d_call: TRBD1
clone_size: once
j_call: TRBJ1-2
v_call: TRBV27
cdr3_nt: TGTGCCAGCAGTCAATGGACAGGGGATGGCTACACCTTC
cdr3_aa: CASSQWTGDGYTF

d_call: .
clone_size: .
j_call: TRBJ2-5
v_call: TRBV5-6
cdr3_nt: TGTGCCAGCAGTTCCTTAACCGGGGTGAAAGAGACCCAGTACTTC
cdr3_aa: CASSSLTGVKETQYF

d_call: TRBD1
clone_size: .
j_call: TRBJ1-3
v_call: TRBV7-9
cdr3_nt: TGTGCCAGCAGCCATTCACCCACAGGGGACTCTGGAAACACCATATATTTT
cdr3_aa: CASSHSPTGDSGNTIYF

d_call: .
clone_size: .
j_call: TRBJ1-2
v_call: TRBV2
cdr3_nt: TGTGCCAGCAGAATAGAAAACTATGGCTACACCTTC
cdr3_aa: CASRIENYGYTF

d_call: .
clone_size: .
j_call: TRBJ1-6
v_call: TRBV6-1
cdr3_nt: TGTGCCAGCAGTTCTCGCCAGGGCGAGTCACCCCTCCACTTT
cdr3_aa: CASSSRQGESPLHF

d_call: .
clone_size: .
j_call: TRBJ2-3
v_call: TRBV2
cdr3_nt: TGTGCCAGCACCCTAGGGGAGGCTAGCACGCAGTATTTT
cdr3_aa: CASTLGEASTQYF